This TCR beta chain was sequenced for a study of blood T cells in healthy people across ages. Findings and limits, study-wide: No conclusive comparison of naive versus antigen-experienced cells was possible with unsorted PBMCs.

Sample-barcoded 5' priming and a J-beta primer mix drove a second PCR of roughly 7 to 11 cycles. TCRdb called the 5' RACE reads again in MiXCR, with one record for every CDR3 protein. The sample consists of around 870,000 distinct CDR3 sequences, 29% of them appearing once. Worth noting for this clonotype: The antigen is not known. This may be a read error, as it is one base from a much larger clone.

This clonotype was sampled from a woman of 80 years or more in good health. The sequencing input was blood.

CDR3 sequence: CASSPRRGSDQPQHF. The CDR3 region has the DNA TGTGCCAGCAGCCCGCGACGGGGGTCCGATCAGCCCCAGCATTTT. J is TRBJ1-5 and V is TRBV7-2; a possible D gene is TRBD1 (5 bases). V lost 5 bases and J 5 bases, leaving 16 bases between the germline ends. There are 15 residues in the CDR3. Per germline, CDR1 SGHTA and CDR2 FQGNSA.